Sequencing of this TCR beta chain was carried out in a study of beta chain features in type 1 diabetes. Cell sorting via CD45RO/CCR7/CD25/CD127/CD95/CD27 was performed to obtain CD4+ naive, central memory, regulatory and stem cell-like memory cells. The study reverse transcribed the entire isolated RNA, so it sequenced expressed TCRB transcripts. Measured with immunoSEQ multiplex PCR; TCRdb has only the in-frame clones, and not every one. The data hold some 220,000 clones, with approximately 10% observed a single time. The sample consisted of central memory CD4+ T cells from blood. The clonotype comes from a man between 18 and 35 years old in good health.

CDR3 DNA: TGTGCCAGTAGTACACTTCTAGCGGGAGTATACAATGAGCAGTTCTTC. Protein product: CASSTLLAGVYNEQFF. This chain links TRBV19 with TRBJ2-1; 10 bases agree with TRBD2. V was pared by 4 bases and J by 4 bases, with 7 bases of the junction left unmatched. The CDR3 has 16 residues. Per the germline V gene, CDR1 is LNHDA and CDR2 is SQIVND (reference sequence).